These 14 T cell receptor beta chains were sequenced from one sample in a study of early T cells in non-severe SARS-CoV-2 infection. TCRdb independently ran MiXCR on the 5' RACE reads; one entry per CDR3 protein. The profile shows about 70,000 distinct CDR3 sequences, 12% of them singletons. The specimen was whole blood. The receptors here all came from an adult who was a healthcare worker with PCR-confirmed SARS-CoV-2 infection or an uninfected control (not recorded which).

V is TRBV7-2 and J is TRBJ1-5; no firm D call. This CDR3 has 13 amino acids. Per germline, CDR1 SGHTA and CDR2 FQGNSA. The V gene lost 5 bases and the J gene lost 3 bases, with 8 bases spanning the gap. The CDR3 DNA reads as TGTGCCAGCAGCCAAGAAGCCAATCAGCCCCAGCATTTT. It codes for CASSQEANQPQHF.

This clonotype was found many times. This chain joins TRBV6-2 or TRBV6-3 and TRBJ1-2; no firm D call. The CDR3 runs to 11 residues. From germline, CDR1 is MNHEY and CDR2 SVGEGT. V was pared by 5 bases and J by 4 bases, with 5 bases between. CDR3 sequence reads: CASSRSYGYTF. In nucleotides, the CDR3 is TGTGCCAGCAGTAGAAGCTATGGCTACACCTTC.

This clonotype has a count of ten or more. The CDR3 coding sequence is TGTGCCAGCAGCCAAGACTACCTCAAGCCCTACAATGAGCAGTTCTTC. Its protein product is CASSQDYLKPYNEQFF. The gene calls are TRBV14 and TRBJ2-1; D is unresolved. Germline CDR1 and CDR2: SGHDN and FVKESK. The CDR3 has 16 amino acids. V was shortened by 0 bases and J by 2 bases, with 11 bases between the two germline ends.

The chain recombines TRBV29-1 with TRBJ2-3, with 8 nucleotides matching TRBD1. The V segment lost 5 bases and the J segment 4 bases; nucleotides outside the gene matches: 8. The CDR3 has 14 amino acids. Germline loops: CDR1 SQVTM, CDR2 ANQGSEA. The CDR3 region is CSVTGTGGPDTQYF. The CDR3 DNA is TGCAGCGTTACTGGGACAGGAGGTCCAGATACGCAGTATTTT.

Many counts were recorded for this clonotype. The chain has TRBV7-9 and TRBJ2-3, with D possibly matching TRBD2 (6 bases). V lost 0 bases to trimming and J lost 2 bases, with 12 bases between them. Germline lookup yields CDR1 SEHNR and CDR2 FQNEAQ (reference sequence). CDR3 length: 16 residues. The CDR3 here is CASSLASSAPTDTQYF. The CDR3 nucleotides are TGTGCCAGCAGCTTAGCGTCTAGCGCGCCCACAGATACGCAGTATTTT. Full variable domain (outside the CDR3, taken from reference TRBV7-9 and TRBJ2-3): DTGVSQNPRHKITKRGQNVTFRCDPISEHNRLYWYRQTLGQGPEFLTYFQNEAQLEKSRLLSDRFSAERPKGSFSTLEIQRTEQGDSAMYLCASSLASSAPTDTQYFGPGTRLTVL.

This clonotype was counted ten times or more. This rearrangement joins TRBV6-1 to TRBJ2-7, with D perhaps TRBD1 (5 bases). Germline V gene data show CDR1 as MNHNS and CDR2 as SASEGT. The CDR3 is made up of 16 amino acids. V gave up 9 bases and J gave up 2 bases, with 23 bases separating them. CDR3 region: CARTAERQKKAYEQYF. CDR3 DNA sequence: TGTGCCAGGACGGCTGAAAGACAGAAAAAAGCCTACGAGCAGTACTTC.

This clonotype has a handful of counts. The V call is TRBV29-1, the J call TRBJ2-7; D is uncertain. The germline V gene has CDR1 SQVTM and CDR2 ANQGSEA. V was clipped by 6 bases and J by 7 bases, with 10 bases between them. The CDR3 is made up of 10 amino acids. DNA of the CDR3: TGCAGCGTGGCTGAAGGGGAGCAGTACTTC. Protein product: CSVAEGEQYF.

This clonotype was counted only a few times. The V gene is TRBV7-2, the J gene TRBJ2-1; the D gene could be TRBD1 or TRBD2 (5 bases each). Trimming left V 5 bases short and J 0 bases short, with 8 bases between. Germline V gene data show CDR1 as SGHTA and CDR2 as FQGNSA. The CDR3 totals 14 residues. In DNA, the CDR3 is TGTGCCAGCAGCCCTGGGACCTCCTACAATGAGCAGTTCTTC. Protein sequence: CASSPGTSYNEQFF.

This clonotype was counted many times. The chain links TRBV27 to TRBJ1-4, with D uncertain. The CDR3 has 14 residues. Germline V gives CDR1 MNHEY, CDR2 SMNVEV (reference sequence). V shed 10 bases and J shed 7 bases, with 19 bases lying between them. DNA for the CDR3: TGTGCCACCAAAGGGCGCCCCTCCAGTGAAAAACTGTTTTTT. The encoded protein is CATKGRPSSEKLFF.

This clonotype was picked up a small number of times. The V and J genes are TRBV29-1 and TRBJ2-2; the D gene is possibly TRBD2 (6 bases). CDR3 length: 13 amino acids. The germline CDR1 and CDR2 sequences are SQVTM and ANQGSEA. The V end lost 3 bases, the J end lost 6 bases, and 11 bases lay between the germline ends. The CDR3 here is CSVERDLAGELFF. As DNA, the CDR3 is TGCAGCGTTGAGCGGGATCTGGCCGGGGAGCTGTTTTTT.

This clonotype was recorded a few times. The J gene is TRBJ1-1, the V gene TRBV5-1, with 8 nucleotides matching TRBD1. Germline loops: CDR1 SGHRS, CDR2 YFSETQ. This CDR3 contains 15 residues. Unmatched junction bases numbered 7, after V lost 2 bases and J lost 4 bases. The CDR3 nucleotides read TGCGCCAGCAGCTTTCAGGGGGCGTCTGGCACTGAAGCTTTCTTT. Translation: CASSFQGASGTEAFF. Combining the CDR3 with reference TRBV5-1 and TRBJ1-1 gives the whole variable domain KAGVTQTPRYLIKTRGQQVTLSCSPISGHRSVSWYQQTPGQGLQFLFEYFSETQRNKGNFPGRFSGRQFSNSRSEMNVSTLELGDSALYLCASSFQGASGTEAFFGQGTRLTVV.

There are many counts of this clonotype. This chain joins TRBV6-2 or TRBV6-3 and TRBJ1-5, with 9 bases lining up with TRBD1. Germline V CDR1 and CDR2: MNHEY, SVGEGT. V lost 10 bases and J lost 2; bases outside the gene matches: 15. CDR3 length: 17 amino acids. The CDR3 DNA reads TGTGCCACCCACTTCGGACAGGGGCCCTTGGGCAATCAGCCCCAGCATTTT. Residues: CATHFGQGPLGNQPQHF.

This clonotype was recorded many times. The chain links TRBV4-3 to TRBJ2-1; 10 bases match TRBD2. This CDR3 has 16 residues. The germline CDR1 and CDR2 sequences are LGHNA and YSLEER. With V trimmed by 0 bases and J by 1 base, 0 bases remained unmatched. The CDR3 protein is CASSQDSGRSYNEQFF. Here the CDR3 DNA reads TGCGCCAGCAGCCAAGATAGCGGGAGGTCCTACAATGAGCAGTTCTTC.

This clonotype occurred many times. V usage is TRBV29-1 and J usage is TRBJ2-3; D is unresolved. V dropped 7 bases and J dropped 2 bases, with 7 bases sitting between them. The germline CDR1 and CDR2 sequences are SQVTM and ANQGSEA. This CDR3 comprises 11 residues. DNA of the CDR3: TGCAGCGAAGGAGACACAGATACGCAGTATTTT. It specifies CSEGDTDTQYF.